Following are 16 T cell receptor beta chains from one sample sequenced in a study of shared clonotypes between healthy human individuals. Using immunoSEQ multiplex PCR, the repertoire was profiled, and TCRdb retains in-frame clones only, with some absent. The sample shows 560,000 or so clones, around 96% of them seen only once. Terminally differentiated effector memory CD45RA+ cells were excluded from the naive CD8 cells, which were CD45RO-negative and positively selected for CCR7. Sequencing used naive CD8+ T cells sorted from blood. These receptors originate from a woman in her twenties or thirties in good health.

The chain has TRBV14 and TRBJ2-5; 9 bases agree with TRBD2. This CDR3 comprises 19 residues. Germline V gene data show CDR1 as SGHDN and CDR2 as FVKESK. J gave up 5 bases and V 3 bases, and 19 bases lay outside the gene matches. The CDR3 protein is CASSHRTELAGYRGETQYF. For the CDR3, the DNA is TGTGCCAGCAGCCATAGGACGGAACTAGCGGGTTATCGTGGCGAGACCCAGTACTTC.

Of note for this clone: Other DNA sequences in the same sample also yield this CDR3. The CDR3 region is CASSQDSGSDAYEQYF. CDR3 bases: TGTGCCAGCAGCCAAGATTCAGGGTCCGACGCTTACGAGCAGTACTTC. The genes are TRBV4-2 and TRBJ2-7; a possible D gene is TRBD1 (5 bases). This CDR3 has 16 residues. V was trimmed by 0 bases and J by 4 bases, leaving 16 bases between them. CDR1 LGHNA and CDR2 YNFKEQ come from the germline V gene.

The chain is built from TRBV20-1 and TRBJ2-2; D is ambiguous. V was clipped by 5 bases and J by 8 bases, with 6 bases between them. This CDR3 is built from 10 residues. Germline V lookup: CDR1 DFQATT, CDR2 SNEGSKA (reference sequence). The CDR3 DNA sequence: TGCAGTGCTTGGAGAGGGGAGCTGTTTTTT. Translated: CSAWRGELFF.

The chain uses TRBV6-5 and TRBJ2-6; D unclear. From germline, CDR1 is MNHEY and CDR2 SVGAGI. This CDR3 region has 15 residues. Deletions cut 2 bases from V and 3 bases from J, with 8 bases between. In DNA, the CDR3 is TGTGCCAGCAGTTACCTGGGCGGTGGGGCCAACGTCCTGACTTTC. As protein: CASSYLGGGANVLTF.

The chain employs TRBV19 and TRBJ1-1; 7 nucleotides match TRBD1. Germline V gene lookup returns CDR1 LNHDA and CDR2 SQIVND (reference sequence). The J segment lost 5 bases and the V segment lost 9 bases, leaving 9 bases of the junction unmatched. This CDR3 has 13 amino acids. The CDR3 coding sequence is TGTGCCAGCGGGCGTAGGGGGCGAACTGAAGCTTTCTTT. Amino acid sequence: CASGRRGRTEAFF.

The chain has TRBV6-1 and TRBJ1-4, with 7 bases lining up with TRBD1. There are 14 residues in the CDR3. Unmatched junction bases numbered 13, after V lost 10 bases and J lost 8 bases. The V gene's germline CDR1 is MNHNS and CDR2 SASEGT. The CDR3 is CATDQGQILEKLFF. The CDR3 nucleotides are TGTGCCACCGACCAGGGACAGATACTAGAAAAACTGTTTTTT.

This chain's CDR3 is CASSDAEGEKLFF. In DNA, the CDR3 is TGTGCCAGCAGCGATGCCGAGGGAGAAAAACTGTTTTTT. This chain joins TRBV7-7 and TRBJ1-4; no firm D call. In germline, CDR1 is SSHAT, CDR2 FNYEAQ (reference sequence). The CDR3 has 13 residues. V gave up 5 bases and J gave up 8 bases, with 12 bases separating them. The variable domain in full, with the rest retrieved from reference TRBV7-7 and TRBJ1-4, is GAGVSQSPRYKVTKRGQDVTLRCDPISSHATLYWYQQALGQGPEFLTYFNYEAQPDKSGLPSDRFSAERPEGSISTLTIQRTEQRDSAMYRCASSDAEGEKLFFGSGTQLSVL.

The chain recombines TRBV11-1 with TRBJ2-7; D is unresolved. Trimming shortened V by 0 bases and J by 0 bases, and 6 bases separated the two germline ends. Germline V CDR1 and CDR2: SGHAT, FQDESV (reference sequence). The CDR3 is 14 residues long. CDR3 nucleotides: TGTGCCAGCAGCTTAGCCCAGATCTCCTACGAGCAGTACTTC. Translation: CASSLAQISYEQYF.

The chain's CDR3 is CASSREDGYEQYF. The CDR3 DNA is TGCGCCAGCAGCCGGGAGGACGGCTACGAGCAGTACTTC. The chain has TRBV4-1 and TRBJ2-7; the D gene is possibly TRBD2 (6 bases). V was clipped by 4 bases and J by 3 bases, with 10 bases between them. The CDR3 extends over 13 amino acids. Germline loops: CDR1 MGHRA, CDR2 YSYEKL.

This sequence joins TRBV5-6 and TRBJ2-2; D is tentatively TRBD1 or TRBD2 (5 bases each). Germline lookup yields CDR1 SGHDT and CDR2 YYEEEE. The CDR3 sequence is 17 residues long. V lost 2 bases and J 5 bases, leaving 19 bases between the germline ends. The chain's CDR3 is CASSFSGGRGDTGELFF. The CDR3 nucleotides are TGTGCCAGCAGCTTTAGTGGGGGACGGGGAGATACCGGGGAGCTGTTTTTT.

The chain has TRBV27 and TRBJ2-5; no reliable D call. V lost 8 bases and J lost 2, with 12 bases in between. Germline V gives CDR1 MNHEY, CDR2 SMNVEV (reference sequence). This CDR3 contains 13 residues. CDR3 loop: CASALGLQETQYF. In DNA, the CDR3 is TGTGCCAGCGCCCTTGGGCTTCAAGAGACCCAGTACTTC.

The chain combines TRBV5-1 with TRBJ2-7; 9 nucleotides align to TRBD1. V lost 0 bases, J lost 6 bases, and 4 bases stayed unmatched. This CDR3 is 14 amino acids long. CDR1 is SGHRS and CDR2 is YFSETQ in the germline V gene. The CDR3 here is CASSLAGTGTEQYF. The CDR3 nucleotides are TGCGCCAGCAGCTTGGCCGGGACAGGGACCGAGCAGTACTTC.

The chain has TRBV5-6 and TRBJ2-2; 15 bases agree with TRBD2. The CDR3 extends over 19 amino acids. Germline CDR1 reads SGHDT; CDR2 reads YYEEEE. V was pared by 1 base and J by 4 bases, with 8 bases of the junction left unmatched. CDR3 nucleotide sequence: TGTGCCAGCAGCTTGAGTTGGACTAGCGGGAGGGCCGGCACCGGGGAGCTGTTTTTT. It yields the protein CASSLSWTSGRAGTGELFF.

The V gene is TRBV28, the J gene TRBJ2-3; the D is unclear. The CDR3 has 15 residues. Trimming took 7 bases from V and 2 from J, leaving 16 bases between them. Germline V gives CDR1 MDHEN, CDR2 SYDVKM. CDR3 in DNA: TGTGCCAGCAAAAAAAGCTATTCCTCCACAGATACGCAGTATTTT. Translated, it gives CASKKSYSSTDTQYF.

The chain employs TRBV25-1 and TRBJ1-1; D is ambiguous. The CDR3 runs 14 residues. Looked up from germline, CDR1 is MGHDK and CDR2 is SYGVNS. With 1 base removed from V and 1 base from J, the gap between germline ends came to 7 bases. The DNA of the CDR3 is TGTGCCAGCAGTGAATTTGGGAGGAACACTGAAGCTTTCTTT. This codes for CASSEFGRNTEAFF. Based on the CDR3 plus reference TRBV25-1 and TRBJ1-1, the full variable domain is EADIYQTPRYLVIGTGKKITLECSQTMGHDKMYWYQQDPGMELHLIHYSYGVNSTEKGDLSSESTVSRIRTEHFPLTLESARPSHTSQYLCASSEFGRNTEAFFGQGTRLTVV.

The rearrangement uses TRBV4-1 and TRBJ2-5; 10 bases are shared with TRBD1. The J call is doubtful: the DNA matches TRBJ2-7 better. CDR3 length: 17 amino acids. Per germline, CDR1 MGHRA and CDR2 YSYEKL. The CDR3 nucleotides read TGCGCCAGCAGCCACCCCACCCCGGGACAGGGGCACTACGAGCAGTACTTC. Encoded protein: CASSHPTPGQGHYEQYF.